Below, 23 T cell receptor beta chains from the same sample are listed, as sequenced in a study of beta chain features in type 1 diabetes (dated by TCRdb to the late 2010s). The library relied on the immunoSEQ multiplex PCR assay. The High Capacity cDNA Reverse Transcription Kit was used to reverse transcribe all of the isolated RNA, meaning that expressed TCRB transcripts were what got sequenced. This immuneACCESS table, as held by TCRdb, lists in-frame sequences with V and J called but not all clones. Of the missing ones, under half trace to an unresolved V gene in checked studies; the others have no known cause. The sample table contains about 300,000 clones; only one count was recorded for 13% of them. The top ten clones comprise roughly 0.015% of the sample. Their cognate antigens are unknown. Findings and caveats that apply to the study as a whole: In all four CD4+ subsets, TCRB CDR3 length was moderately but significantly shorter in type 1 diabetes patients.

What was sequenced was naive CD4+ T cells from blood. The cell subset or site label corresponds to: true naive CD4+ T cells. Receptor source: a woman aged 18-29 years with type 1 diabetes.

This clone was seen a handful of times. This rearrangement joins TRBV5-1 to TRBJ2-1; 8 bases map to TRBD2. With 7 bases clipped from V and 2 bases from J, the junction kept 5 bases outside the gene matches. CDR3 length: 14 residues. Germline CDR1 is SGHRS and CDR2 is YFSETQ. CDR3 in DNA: TGCGCCAGCGGGCGGGAGGAGGCCTACAATGAGCAGTTCTTC. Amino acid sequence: CASGREEAYNEQFF.

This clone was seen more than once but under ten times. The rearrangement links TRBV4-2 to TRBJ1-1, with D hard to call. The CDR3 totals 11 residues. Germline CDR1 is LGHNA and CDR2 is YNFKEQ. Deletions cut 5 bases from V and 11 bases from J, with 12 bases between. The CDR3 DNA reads TGTGCCAGCAGCGCGACGGTCGGGGCTTTCTTT. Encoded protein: CASSATVGAFF.

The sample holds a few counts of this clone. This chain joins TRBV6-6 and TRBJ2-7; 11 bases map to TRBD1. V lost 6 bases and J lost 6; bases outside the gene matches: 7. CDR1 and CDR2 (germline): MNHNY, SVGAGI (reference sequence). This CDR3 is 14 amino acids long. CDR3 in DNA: TGTGCCAGCAGCGGAGGACAGGGGGCATTCGAGCAGTACTTC. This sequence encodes CASSGGQGAFEQYF.

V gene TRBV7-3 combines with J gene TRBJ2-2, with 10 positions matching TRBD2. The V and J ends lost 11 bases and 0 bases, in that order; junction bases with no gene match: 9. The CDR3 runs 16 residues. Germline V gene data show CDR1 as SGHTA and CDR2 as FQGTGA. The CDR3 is CAGFTSGDTNTGELFF. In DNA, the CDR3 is TGTGCCGGATTTACTAGCGGGGATACGAACACCGGGGAGCTGTTTTTT.

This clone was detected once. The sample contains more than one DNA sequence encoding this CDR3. The CDR3 protein is CASRETGSHEQYV. DNA for the CDR3: TGTGCCAGCAGGGAGACAGGGTCCCACGAGCAGTACGTC. V gene TRBV6-5 combines with J gene TRBJ2-7; 7 nucleotides line up with TRBD1. The germline V gene encodes CDR1 MNHEY and CDR2 SVGAGI. Germline trimming cut 6 bases from V and 5 bases from J; bases unmatched to any gene: 7. The CDR3 length is 13 residues.

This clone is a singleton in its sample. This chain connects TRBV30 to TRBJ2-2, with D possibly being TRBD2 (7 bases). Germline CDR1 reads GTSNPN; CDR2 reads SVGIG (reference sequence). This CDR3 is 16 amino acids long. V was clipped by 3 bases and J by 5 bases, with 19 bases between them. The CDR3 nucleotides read TGTGCCTGGAGGGGGGCTAGCGGAAGCTTAACCGGGGAGCTGTTTTTT. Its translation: CAWRGASGSLTGELFF.

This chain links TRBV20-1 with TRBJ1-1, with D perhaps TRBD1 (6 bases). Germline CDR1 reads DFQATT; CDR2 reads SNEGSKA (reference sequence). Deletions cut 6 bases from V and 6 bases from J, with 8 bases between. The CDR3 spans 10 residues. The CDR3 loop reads CSARGSEAFF. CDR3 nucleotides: TGCAGTGCAAGGGGGTCTGAAGCTTTCTTT.

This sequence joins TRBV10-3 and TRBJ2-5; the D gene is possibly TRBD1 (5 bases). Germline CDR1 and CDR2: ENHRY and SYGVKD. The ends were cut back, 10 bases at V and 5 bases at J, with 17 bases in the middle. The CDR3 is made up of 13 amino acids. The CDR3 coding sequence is TGTGCCACTACGACAGTTTCTGAGGAGACCCAGTACTTC. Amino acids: CATTTVSEETQYF.

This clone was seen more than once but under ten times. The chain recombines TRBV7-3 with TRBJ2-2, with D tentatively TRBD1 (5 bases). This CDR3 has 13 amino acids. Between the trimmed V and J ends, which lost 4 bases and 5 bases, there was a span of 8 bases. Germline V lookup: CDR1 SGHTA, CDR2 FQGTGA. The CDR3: CASSSSGTGELFF. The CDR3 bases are TGTGCCAGCAGCTCGTCAGGGACCGGGGAGCTGTTTTTT.

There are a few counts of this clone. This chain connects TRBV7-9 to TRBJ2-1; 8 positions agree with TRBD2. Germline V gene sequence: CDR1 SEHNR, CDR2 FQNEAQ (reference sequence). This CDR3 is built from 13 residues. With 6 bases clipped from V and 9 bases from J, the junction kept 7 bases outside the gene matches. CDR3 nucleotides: TGTGCCAGCAGGACCCTAGCGGGCGCTGAGCAGTTCTTC. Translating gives CASRTLAGAEQFF.

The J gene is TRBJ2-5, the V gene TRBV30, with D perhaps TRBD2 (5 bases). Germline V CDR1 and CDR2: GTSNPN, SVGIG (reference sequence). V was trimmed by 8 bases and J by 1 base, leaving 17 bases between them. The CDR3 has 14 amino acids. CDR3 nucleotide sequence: TGTGCCGGCAGCGGATCTCTCCTCCAAGAGACCCAGTACTTC. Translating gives CAGSGSLLQETQYF.

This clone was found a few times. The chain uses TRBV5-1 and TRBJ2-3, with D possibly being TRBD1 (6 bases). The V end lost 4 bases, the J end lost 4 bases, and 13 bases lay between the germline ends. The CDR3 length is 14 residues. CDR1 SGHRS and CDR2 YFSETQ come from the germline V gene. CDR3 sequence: CASSTSQGPDTQYF. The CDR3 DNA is TGCGCCAGCAGCACATCCCAGGGGCCAGATACGCAGTATTTT.

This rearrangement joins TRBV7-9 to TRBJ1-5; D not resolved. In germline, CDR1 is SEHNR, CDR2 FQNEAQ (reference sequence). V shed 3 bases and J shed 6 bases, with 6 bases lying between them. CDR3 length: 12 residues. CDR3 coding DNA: TGTGCCAGCAGCTTTCCCGGTCAGCCCCAGCATTTT. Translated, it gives CASSFPGQPQHF. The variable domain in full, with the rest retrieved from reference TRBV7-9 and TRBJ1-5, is DTGVSQNPRHKITKRGQNVTFRCDPISEHNRLYWYRQTLGQGPEFLTYFQNEAQLEKSRLLSDRFSAERPKGSFSTLEIQRTEQGDSAMYLCASSFPGQPQHFGDGTRLSIL.

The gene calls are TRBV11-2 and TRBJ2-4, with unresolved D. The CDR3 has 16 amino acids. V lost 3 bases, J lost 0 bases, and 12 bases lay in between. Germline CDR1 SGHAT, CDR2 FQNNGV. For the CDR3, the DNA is TGTGCCAGCAGCTTCACCAGCGTTCTAGCCAAAAACATTCAGTACTTC. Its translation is CASSFTSVLAKNIQYF.

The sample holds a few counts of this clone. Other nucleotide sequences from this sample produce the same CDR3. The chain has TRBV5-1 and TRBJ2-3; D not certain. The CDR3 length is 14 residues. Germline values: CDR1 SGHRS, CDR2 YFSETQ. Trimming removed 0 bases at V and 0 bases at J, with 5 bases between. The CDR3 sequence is CASSLALSTDTQYF. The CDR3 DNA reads TGCGCCAGCAGCTTGGCCCTTAGCACAGATACGCAGTATTTT.

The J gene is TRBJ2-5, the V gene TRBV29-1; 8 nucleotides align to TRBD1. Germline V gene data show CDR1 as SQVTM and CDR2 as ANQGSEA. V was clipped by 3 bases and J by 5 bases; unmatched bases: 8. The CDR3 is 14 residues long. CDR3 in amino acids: CSVDADRGFETQYF. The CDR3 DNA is TGCAGCGTTGATGCCGACAGGGGCTTCGAGACCCAGTACTTC.

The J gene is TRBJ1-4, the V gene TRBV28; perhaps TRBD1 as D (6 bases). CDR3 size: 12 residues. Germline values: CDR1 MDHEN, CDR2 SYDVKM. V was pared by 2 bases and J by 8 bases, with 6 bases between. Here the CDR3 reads CASSLTGEKLFF. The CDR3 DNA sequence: TGTGCCAGCAGTTTAACAGGGGAAAAACTGTTTTTT.

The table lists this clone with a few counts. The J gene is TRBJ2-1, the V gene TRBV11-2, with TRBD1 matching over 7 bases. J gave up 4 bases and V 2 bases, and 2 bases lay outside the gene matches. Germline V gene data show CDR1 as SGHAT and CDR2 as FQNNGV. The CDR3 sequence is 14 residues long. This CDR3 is CASSLRGQYNEQFF. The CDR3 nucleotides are TGTGCCAGCAGCTTAAGGGGGCAGTACAATGAGCAGTTCTTC. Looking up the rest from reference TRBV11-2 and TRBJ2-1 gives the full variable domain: EAGVAQSPRYKIIEKRQSVAFWCNPISGHATLYWYQQILGQGPKLLIQFQNNGVVDDSQLPKDRFSAERLKGVDSTLKIQPAKLEDSAVYLCASSLRGQYNEQFFGPGTRLTVL.

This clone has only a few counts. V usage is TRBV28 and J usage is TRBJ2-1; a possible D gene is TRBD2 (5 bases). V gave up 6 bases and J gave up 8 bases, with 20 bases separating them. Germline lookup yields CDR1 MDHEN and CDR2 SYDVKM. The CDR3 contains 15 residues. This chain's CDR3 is CASRRAALGGDEQFF. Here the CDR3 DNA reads TGTGCCAGCAGACGAGCGGCTCTAGGTGGCGATGAGCAGTTCTTC.

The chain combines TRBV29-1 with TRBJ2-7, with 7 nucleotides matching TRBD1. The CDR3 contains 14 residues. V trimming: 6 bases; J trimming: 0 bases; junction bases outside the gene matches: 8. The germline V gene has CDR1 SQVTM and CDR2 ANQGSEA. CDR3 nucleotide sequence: TGCAGCGTGGCTTCCGGGACAGCCTCCTACGAGCAGTACTTC. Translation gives CSVASGTASYEQYF.

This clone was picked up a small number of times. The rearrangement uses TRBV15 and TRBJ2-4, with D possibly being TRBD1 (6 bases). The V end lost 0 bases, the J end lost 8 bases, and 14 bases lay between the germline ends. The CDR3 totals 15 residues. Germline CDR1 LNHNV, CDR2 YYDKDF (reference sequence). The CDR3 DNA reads TGTGCCACCAGCAGAGAGGGGGCGGCAGCAGACATTCAGTACTTC. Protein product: CATSREGAAADIQYF.

CDR3 DNA: TGTGCCAGCAGCGTAGCAGACAGATACTCCGAAGCTTTCTTT. It specifies CASSVADRYSEAFF. The chain employs TRBV9 and TRBJ1-1; the D gene is possibly TRBD1 (5 bases). This CDR3 is 14 amino acids long. V was shortened by 0 bases and J by 8 bases, with 14 bases between the two germline ends. The germline gives CDR1 SGDLS, CDR2 YYNGEE.

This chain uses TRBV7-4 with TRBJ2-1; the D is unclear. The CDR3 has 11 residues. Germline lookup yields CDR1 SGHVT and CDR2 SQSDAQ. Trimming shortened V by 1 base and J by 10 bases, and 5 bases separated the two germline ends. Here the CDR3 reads CASSLGREQFF. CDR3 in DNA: TGTGCCAGCAGCTTAGGGAGAGAGCAGTTCTTC.